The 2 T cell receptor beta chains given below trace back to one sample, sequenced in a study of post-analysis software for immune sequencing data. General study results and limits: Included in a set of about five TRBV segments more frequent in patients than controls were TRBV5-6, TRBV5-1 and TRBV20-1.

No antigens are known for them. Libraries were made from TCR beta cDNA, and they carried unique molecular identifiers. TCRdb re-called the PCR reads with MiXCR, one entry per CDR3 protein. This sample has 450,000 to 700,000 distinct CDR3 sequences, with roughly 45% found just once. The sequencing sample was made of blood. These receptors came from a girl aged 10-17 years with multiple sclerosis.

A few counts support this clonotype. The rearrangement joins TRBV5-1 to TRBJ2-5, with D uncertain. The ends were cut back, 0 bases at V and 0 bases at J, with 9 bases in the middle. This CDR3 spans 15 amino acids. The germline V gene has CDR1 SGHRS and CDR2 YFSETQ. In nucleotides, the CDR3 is TGCGCCAGCAGCTTGGGTGTCGGGTACCAAGAGACCCAGTACTTC. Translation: CASSLGVGYQETQYF.

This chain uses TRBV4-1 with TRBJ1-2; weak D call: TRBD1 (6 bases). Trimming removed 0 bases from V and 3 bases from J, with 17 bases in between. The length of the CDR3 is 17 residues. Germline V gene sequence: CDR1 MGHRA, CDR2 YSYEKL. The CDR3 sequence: CASSQDIKTGLDYGYTF. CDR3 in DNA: TGCGCCAGCAGCCAAGATATAAAGACAGGCCTGGACTATGGCTACACCTTC.